This passage covers 15 T cell receptor beta chains from one sample sequenced in a study of control samples from healthy donors and cancer patients. Repertoires were generated with immunoSEQ multiplex PCR, while TCRdb's copy carries only in-frame clones and drops some. The profile shows roughly 120,000 clones, over 90% of them singletons. The sequenced material came from blood. These receptors were collected from a man between 25 and 39 years old in good health.

The chain links TRBV18 to TRBJ2-3; 12 bases fit TRBD1. Germline lookup yields CDR1 KGHSH and CDR2 LQKENI. The V gene end was trimmed by 6 bases and the J gene end by 1 base; junction bases not matched to a gene: 8. CDR3 length: 17 residues. The chain's CDR3 is CASSPGTGGSGTDTQYF. CDR3 bases: TGTGCCAGCTCCCCCGGGACAGGGGGCTCGGGCACAGATACGCAGTATTTT.

This chain links TRBV6-6 with TRBJ1-1; D might be TRBD1 (5 bases). The CDR3 covers 16 residues. Germline V gives CDR1 MNHNY, CDR2 SVGAGI (reference sequence). The V end lost 6 bases, the J end lost 1 base, and 18 bases lay between the germline ends. The CDR3 loop reads CASSPPPGRENTEAFF. The CDR3 DNA follows: TGTGCCAGCAGCCCCCCCCCGGGACGTGAGAACACTGAAGCTTTCTTT.

The rearrangement links TRBV6-1 to TRBJ2-5; a weak D match, TRBD2 (7 bases). Germline values: CDR1 MNHNS, CDR2 SASEGT. V was trimmed by 3 bases and J by 4 bases, leaving 12 bases between them. The CDR3 has 14 amino acids. CDR3 region: CASSDGGARETQYF. CDR3 bases: TGTGCCAGCAGTGATGGGGGGGCCAGAGAGACCCAGTACTTC.

The CDR3 sequence: CASTTKTGSDTQYF. The CDR3 DNA reads as TGTGCCAGCACCACGAAGACAGGATCAGATACGCAGTATTTT. The genes are TRBV27 and TRBJ2-3, with D perhaps matching TRBD1 (6 bases). The germline CDR1 and CDR2 sequences are MNHEY and SMNVEV (reference sequence). V was trimmed by 7 bases and J by 4 bases, leaving 15 bases between them. The CDR3 is 14 amino acids.

This sequence joins TRBV10-3 and TRBJ1-3; 9 nucleotides align to TRBD1. The CDR3 extends over 13 amino acids. Germline-derived CDR1 and CDR2 are ENHRY and SYGVKD. After removal of 6 bases from V and 4 bases from J, the junction contained 1 base not matched to a gene. The CDR3 DNA follows: TGTGCCATCAGGGGGACAGGGGGAAACACCATATATTTT. Amino acids: CAIRGTGGNTIYF.

The rearrangement joins TRBV11-2 to TRBJ2-7, with 7 nucleotides matching TRBD1. The CDR3 has 15 amino acids. V lost 5 bases, J lost 0 bases, and 7 bases stayed unmatched. The germline CDR1 and CDR2 sequences are SGHAT and FQNNGV. For the CDR3, the DNA is TGTGCCAGCAGCAGAAGGACAGGTAGCTCCTACGAGCAGTACGTC. Its protein product is CASSRRTGSSYEQYV.

The chain combines TRBV7-2 with TRBJ2-7; possible D gene TRBD2, 6 bases. The CDR3 covers 14 residues. The V gene lost 5 bases and the J gene lost 5 bases, with 16 bases spanning the gap. Per the germline V gene, CDR1 is SGHTA and CDR2 is FQGNSA. The CDR3 spells CASSPRRGFNEQYF. In nucleotides, the CDR3 is TGTGCCAGCAGCCCGCGGCGGGGCTTCAACGAGCAGTACTTC.

The chain has TRBV5-1 and TRBJ1-5, with D perhaps TRBD1 (6 bases). Germline CDR1 is SGHRS and CDR2 is YFSETQ. CDR3 length: 19 amino acids. V lost 0 bases to trimming and J lost 2 bases, with 21 bases between them. CDR3 nucleotide sequence: TGCGCCAGCAGCTTGGATCCGTGGTCAGGGGCGGGCGGCAATCAGCCCCAGCATTTT. Translating gives CASSLDPWSGAGGNQPQHF.

CDR3: CAIAAGINTGELFF. The CDR3 DNA follows: TGTGCCATCGCAGCGGGCATTAACACCGGGGAGCTGTTTTTT. The gene calls are TRBV10-3 and TRBJ2-2; the D gene is possibly TRBD2 (6 bases). CDR1 and CDR2 from the germline V gene are ENHRY and SYGVKD. CDR3 length: 14 residues. Trimming stripped 8 bases from V and 2 bases from J, with 12 bases between.

The genes are TRBV7-9 and TRBJ1-4, with a tentative D call TRBD1 (5 bases). There are 14 residues in the CDR3. Per germline, CDR1 SEHNR and CDR2 FQNEAQ (reference sequence). Trimming stripped 2 bases from V and 7 bases from J, with 11 bases between. The CDR3 is CASSLRDRGEKLFF. DNA for the CDR3: TGTGCCAGCAGCTTACGGGACCGCGGTGAAAAACTGTTTTTT.

The chain couples TRBV10-3 to TRBJ1-3; D gene ambiguous. Germline V lookup: CDR1 ENHRY, CDR2 SYGVKD. This CDR3 is built from 13 residues. The V gene lost 10 bases and the J gene lost 3 bases, with 13 bases spanning the gap. This CDR3 reads CATLDEIGNTIYF. In nucleotides, the CDR3 is TGTGCCACCTTGGACGAAATTGGAAACACCATATATTTT.

This rearrangement joins TRBV21-1 to TRBJ2-2; whether TRBD2, the table's D call, matches the DNA was not checked. TRBV21-1 is shown as a pseudogene. The CDR3 totals 16 residues. This CDR3 is CASSKGRGANTGELFF. CDR3 sequence (DNA): TGTGCCAGCAGCAAAGGGCGCGGGGCGAACACCGGGGAGCTGTTTTTT.

DNA for the CDR3: TGTGCCACCTCCGGGACAGGGGACACCGGGGAGCTGTTTTTT. This translates into CATSGTGDTGELFF. This chain uses TRBV10-3 with TRBJ2-2; 10 bases map to TRBD1. This CDR3 spans 14 amino acids. Germline-derived CDR1 and CDR2 are ENHRY and SYGVKD. V shed 10 bases and J 3 bases; nucleotides not matched to a gene: 5.

V usage is TRBV28 and J usage is TRBJ1-1, with 7 bases lining up with TRBD1. The ends lost 5 bases at V and 5 bases at J; junction bases unmatched: 11. CDR1 is MDHEN and CDR2 is SYDVKM in the germline V gene. CDR3 length equals 15 residues. The CDR3 region has the DNA TGTGCCAGCAGTCTACGACAGGGCAGGAGGACTGAAGCTTTCTTT. This codes for CASSLRQGRRTEAFF.

Details on this clone: Other DNA sequences of this sample code for an identical CDR3. The genes are TRBV5-1 and TRBJ2-2, with TRBD2 identical over 8 bases. In germline, CDR1 is SGHRS, CDR2 YFSETQ. V trimming: 0 bases; J trimming: 7 bases; junction bases outside the gene matches: 8. The CDR3 sequence is 16 residues long. The CDR3 sequence is CASSLGGGGTGGELFF. The DNA for the CDR3 is TGCGCCAGCAGCTTGGGGGGCGGGGGGACCGGCGGGGAGCTGTTTTTT.